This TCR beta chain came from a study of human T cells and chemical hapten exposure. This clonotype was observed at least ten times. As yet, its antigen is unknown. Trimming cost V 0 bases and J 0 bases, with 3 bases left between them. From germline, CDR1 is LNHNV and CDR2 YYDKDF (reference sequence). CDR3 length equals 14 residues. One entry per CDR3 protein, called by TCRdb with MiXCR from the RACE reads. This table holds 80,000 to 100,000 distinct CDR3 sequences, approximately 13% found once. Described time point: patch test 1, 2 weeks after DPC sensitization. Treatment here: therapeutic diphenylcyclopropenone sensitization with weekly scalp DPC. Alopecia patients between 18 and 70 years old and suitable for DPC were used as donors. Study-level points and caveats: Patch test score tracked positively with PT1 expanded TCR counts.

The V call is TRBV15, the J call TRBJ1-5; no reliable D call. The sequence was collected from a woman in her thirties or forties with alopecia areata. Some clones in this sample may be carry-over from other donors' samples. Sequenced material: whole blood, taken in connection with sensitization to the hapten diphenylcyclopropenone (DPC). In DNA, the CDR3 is TGTGCCACCAGCAGAGAGTATAGCAATCAGCCCCAGCATTTT. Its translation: CATSREYSNQPQHF.